What follows describes a single T cell receptor (beta chain). Its antigen is not identified. Using immunoSEQ multiplex PCR, the repertoire was profiled, and TCRdb retains in-frame clones only, with some absent. The sample carries tens of thousands of clones, approximately 80% recorded once. These data originate in a study of T cell responses to AZD1222 COVID-19 vaccine. Findings of the study overall: When two AZD1222 doses had been given, Spike-specific TCR breadth and depth rose.

The CDR3 runs 15 residues. V was cut by 0 bases and J by 4 bases, with 9 bases left in between. Germline V gene lookup returns CDR1 LGHNA and CDR2 YNFKEQ. The sample here was peripheral blood, taken 28 days after the second AZD1222 dose. The sequence was collected from an adult who received the AZD1222 COVID-19 vaccine. This chain links TRBV4-2 with TRBJ1-4, with no clear D. CDR3 bases: TGTGCCAGCAGCCAAGATGGCCAGTATAATGAAAAACTGTTTTTT. This encodes CASSQDGQYNEKLFF.